These 26 T cell receptor beta chains were all obtained from the same sample, sequenced in a study of CD8 T cells in ankylosing spondylitis. TCRdb used MiXCR to reprocess the 5' RACE reads, holding one entry per CDR3 protein. Of about 250,000 distinct CDR3 sequences in the sample, 32% are singletons; the top ten hold 4% to 5%. The sequencing input was blood, either unsorted or a sorted T cell fraction (not recorded which). Source of these receptors: a male donor with ankylosing spondylitis or in good health (not recorded which).

V gene TRBV12-3 or TRBV12-4 combines with J gene TRBJ2-1; D could derive from TRBD1 or TRBD2 (5 bases each). Trimming left V 6 bases short and J 2 bases short, with 11 bases between. This CDR3 has 14 amino acids. Written as DNA, the CDR3 is TGTGCCAGCAGCCCGGGGCGGACCTACAATGAGCAGTTCTTC. Its protein product is CASSPGRTYNEQFF.

The chain is built from TRBV29-1 and TRBJ2-1; D call uncertain. The germline V and J ends were trimmed by 8 bases and 3 bases, with 11 bases remaining between them. The germline V gene encodes CDR1 SQVTM and CDR2 ANQGSEA. The length of the CDR3 is 12 residues. CDR3 coding DNA: TGCAGCAAAACTTCGGGCTACAATGAGCAGTTCTTC. Translation gives CSKTSGYNEQFF.

The chain employs TRBV11-2 and TRBJ1-1, with D perhaps TRBD1 (6 bases). Between the trimmed V and J ends, which lost 3 bases and 0 bases, there was a span of 17 bases. CDR1 and CDR2 from the germline V gene are SGHAT and FQNNGV. The length of the CDR3 is 17 residues. Here the CDR3 reads CASSFTGLGAVNTEAFF. For the CDR3, the DNA is TGTGCCAGCAGCTTTACGGGGTTGGGGGCGGTGAACACTGAAGCTTTCTTT.

This chain links TRBV5-6 with TRBJ2-5; no reliable D call. This CDR3 is 13 amino acids long. Germline CDR1 reads SGHDT; CDR2 reads YYEEEE. Trimming took off 3 bases at V and 2 bases at J, with 8 bases between the two ends. The CDR3 bases are TGTGCCAGCAGCTCTCTCGGGCAAGAGACCCAGTACTTC. This sequence encodes CASSSLGQETQYF.

This clonotype was detected only a few times. The chain recombines TRBV15 with TRBJ1-3; D possibly corresponds to TRBD1 (5 bases). The length of the CDR3 is 19 residues. Trimming stripped 5 bases from V and 0 bases from J, with 23 bases between. The germline gives CDR1 LNHNV, CDR2 YYDKDF (reference sequence). This CDR3 reads CATSGSGGIHPSSGNTIYF. The CDR3 DNA reads TGTGCCACCAGCGGAAGCGGGGGTATCCACCCAAGCTCTGGAAACACCATATATTTT.

The table lists this clonotype with a few counts. This chain uses TRBV4-1 with TRBJ2-5; 7 nucleotides line up with TRBD1. Germline CDR1 MGHRA, CDR2 YSYEKL. V shed 3 bases and J 3 bases; nucleotides not matched to a gene: 7. This CDR3 is built from 15 residues. The CDR3 DNA is TGCGCCAGCAGCCAGGTTGGGACAGCAAAAGAGACCCAGTACTTC. Translation: CASSQVGTAKETQYF.

In nucleotides, the CDR3 is TGTGCCAGCGTAGGGGTCAGGGGTCCCTACAATGAGCAGTTCTTC. It translates to CASVGVRGPYNEQFF. V gene TRBV27 combines with J gene TRBJ2-1, with D perhaps TRBD1 (6 bases). The V gene's germline CDR1 is MNHEY and CDR2 SMNVEV (reference sequence). V was pared by 8 bases and J by 2 bases, with 16 bases between. The length of the CDR3 is 15 residues.

This clonotype was picked up a small number of times. The V call is TRBV3-1, the J call TRBJ2-6; D is possibly TRBD1 (5 bases). V was pared by 0 bases and J by 2 bases, with 5 bases between. Germline lookup yields CDR1 LGHDT and CDR2 YNNKEL (reference sequence). The CDR3 length is 15 residues. CDR3 DNA: TGTGCCAGCAGCCAAGAGACAGCTGGGGCCAACGTCCTGACTTTC. The encoded protein is CASSQETAGANVLTF.

The chain joins TRBV6-1 to TRBJ2-5, with 11 nucleotides matching TRBD1. The CDR3 runs 15 residues. CDR1 and CDR2 (germline): MNHNS, SASEGT. Losses at the gene ends were 2 bases for V and 3 bases for J; bases not matched to a gene: 2. CDR3 sequence: CASSEWDRGEETQYF. The CDR3 DNA reads TGTGCCAGCAGTGAATGGGACAGGGGGGAAGAGACCCAGTACTTC.

The CDR3 DNA follows: TGCAGTGCTAGAGATGGCGGGGGGGTCTACGAGCAGTACTTC. Translating it yields CSARDGGGVYEQYF. The genes are TRBV20-1 and TRBJ2-7; the match to TRBD2 covers 9 bases. Per the germline V gene, CDR1 is DFQATT and CDR2 is SNEGSKA (reference sequence). The CDR3 spans 14 residues. Trimming at V came to 0 bases and at J to 3 bases, leaving 3 bases not matched to a gene.

The sample holds a few counts of this clonotype. The chain links TRBV29-1 to TRBJ2-4, with unresolved D. The CDR3 has 14 residues. Trimming left V 4 bases short and J 0 bases short, with 10 bases between. The germline gives CDR1 SQVTM, CDR2 ANQGSEA. DNA for the CDR3: TGCAGCGTTGGGGGTGTCTTAGCCAAAAACATTCAGTACTTC. Its translation: CSVGGVLAKNIQYF.

The V gene is TRBV3-1, the J gene TRBJ1-2; TRBD1 is a possible D gene (5 bases). The V end lost 0 bases, the J end lost 2 bases, and 13 bases lay between the germline ends. The CDR3 is made up of 16 amino acids. From germline, CDR1 is LGHDT and CDR2 YNNKEL (reference sequence). The CDR3 reads CASSQDRGVGNYGYTF. Here the CDR3 DNA reads TGTGCCAGCAGCCAAGATCGGGGGGTGGGGAACTATGGCTACACCTTC.

This sequence joins TRBV12-3 or TRBV12-4 and TRBJ1-5, with a possible D match to TRBD1 (5 bases). V shed 7 bases and J shed 2 bases, with 15 bases lying between them. The CDR3 sequence is 15 residues long. The CDR3 DNA is TGTGCCAGCACCCCCTCGGGGGTTCGCAATCAGCCCCAGCATTTT. Translation: CASTPSGVRNQPQHF.

To note about this clonotype: The junction departs from germline at one end; a sequencing error may be responsible. The genes are TRBV19 and TRBJ1-1; a possible D gene is TRBD1 (5 bases). Germline CDR1 is LNHDA and CDR2 is SQIVND (reference sequence). This CDR3 is 14 amino acids long. CDR3: CASSIGFRGTEAFF. In DNA, the CDR3 is TGTGCCAGTAGCATAGGGTTCCGGGGGACTGAAGCTTTCTTT.

CDR3 in DNA: TGTGCCAGCAGTTTCATACAAAGACAGGGGGAAGATGGTGAAGCTTTCTTT. It translates to CASSFIQRQGEDGEAFF. J is TRBJ1-1 and V is TRBV12-3 or TRBV12-4; TRBD1 agrees at 9 bases. The CDR3 is made up of 17 amino acids. After removal of 3 bases from V and 7 bases from J, the junction contained 15 bases not matched to a gene.

The chain recombines TRBV5-5 with TRBJ2-1; D gene unclear. Germline V gene lookup returns CDR1 SGHKS and CDR2 YYEKEE (reference sequence). Trimming cost V 4 bases and J 9 bases, with 14 bases left between them. This CDR3 contains 13 residues. Here the CDR3 reads CASSTWTDIEQFF. The CDR3 region has the DNA TGTGCCAGCAGCACCTGGACCGACATTGAGCAGTTCTTC.

This clonotype occurred a few times. V is TRBV10-3 and J is TRBJ2-3, with D tentatively TRBD2 (5 bases). V shed 3 bases and J shed 3 bases, with 10 bases lying between them. This CDR3 is 14 amino acids long. The germline gives CDR1 ENHRY, CDR2 SYGVKD. The CDR3 here is CAISDVGGTDTQYF. For the CDR3, the DNA is TGTGCCATCAGTGATGTAGGAGGTACAGATACGCAGTATTTT.

The chain uses TRBV6-1 and TRBJ1-2, with a tentative D call TRBD1 (5 bases). The CDR3 totals 14 residues. From germline, CDR1 is MNHNS and CDR2 SASEGT. V dropped 5 bases and J dropped 7 bases, with 17 bases sitting between them. The CDR3 here is CASSLLGRGSGYTF. The CDR3 coding sequence is TGTGCCAGCAGTCTTTTGGGAAGGGGCTCTGGCTACACCTTC.

At least ten counts were recorded for this clonotype. V and J are TRBV7-6 and TRBJ1-1; a weak D match, TRBD1 (6 bases). Germline-derived CDR1 and CDR2 are SGHVS and FNYEAQ. V gave up 4 bases and J gave up 0 bases, with 15 bases separating them. The CDR3 has 16 residues. CDR3 in DNA: TGTGCCAGCAGCTCCGGACAGAGGGGAATGAACACTGAAGCTTTCTTT. Its translation is CASSSGQRGMNTEAFF.

This clonotype was seen a handful of times. The chain combines TRBV20-1 with TRBJ2-3; D is uncertain. Trimming removed 1 base at V and 5 bases at J, with 13 bases between. CDR3 size: 14 residues. CDR1 and CDR2 (germline): DFQATT, SNEGSKA (reference sequence). In DNA form, the CDR3 reads TGCAGTGCTAGAGGAGGTCAGTCTGGAGATACGCAGTATTTT. This gives the protein CSARGGQSGDTQYF.

The V and J genes are TRBV6-1 and TRBJ1-6; D may be TRBD1 (5 bases). Per germline, CDR1 MNHNS and CDR2 SASEGT. Trimming cost V 6 bases and J 6 bases, with 18 bases left between them. The CDR3 is made up of 16 amino acids. The CDR3 spells CASRHLRDGLNSPLHF. CDR3 DNA sequence: TGTGCCAGCAGACATCTCCGGGACGGACTTAATTCACCCCTCCACTTT.

The genes are TRBV29-1 and TRBJ2-5; TRBD1 agrees at 8 bases. The CDR3 has 13 amino acids. With 3 bases clipped from V and 5 bases from J, the junction kept 5 bases outside the gene matches. Germline V CDR1 and CDR2: SQVTM, ANQGSEA. Here the CDR3 reads CSVEARGLETQYF. The DNA of the CDR3 is TGCAGCGTTGAGGCCAGGGGGCTCGAGACCCAGTACTTC.

The sample holds many counts of this clonotype. The chain couples TRBV20-1 to TRBJ1-5; D is possibly TRBD1 (5 bases). V was clipped by 3 bases and J by 5 bases, with 11 bases between them. The CDR3 contains 13 residues. Germline lookup yields CDR1 DFQATT and CDR2 SNEGSKA (reference sequence). CDR3 region: CSASRGWDQPQHF. The CDR3 coding sequence is TGCAGTGCTAGTAGGGGTTGGGATCAGCCCCAGCATTTT.

This rearrangement joins TRBV12-3 or TRBV12-4 to TRBJ2-1; maybe TRBD1 (6 bases). Trimming took 3 bases from V and 0 from J, leaving 15 bases between them. The CDR3 length is 17 residues. The CDR3 DNA reads TGTGCCAGCAGTTTCACCAGGGGTACCCTCTCCTACAATGAGCAGTTCTTC. Translation: CASSFTRGTLSYNEQFF.

The genes are TRBV7-6 and TRBJ1-1; no clear D gene. The CDR3 totals 11 residues. CDR1 SGHVS and CDR2 FNYEAQ come from the germline V gene. With 9 bases removed from V and 6 bases from J, the gap between germline ends came to 11 bases. For the CDR3, the DNA is TGTGCCAGTCCTGCCTTCGCTGAAGCTTTCTTT. The encoded protein is CASPAFAEAFF. The variable domain in full, with the rest retrieved from reference TRBV7-6 and TRBJ1-1, is GAGVSQSPRYKVTKRGQDVALRCDPISGHVSLYWYRQALGQGPEFLTYFNYEAQQDKSGLPNDRFSAERPEGSISTLTIQRTEQRDSAMYRCASPAFAEAFFGQGTRLTVV.

This clonotype was found once. This rearrangement joins TRBV5-1 to TRBJ1-4; D gene unclear. V gave up 4 bases and J gave up 8 bases, with 12 bases separating them. CDR1 is SGHRS and CDR2 is YFSETQ in the germline V gene. This CDR3 region has 13 residues. DNA of the CDR3: TGCGCCAGCAGCCCCGGCGGCCAGGAAAAACTGTTTTTT. The encoded protein is CASSPGGQEKLFF. Full variable domain (outside the CDR3, taken from reference TRBV5-1 and TRBJ1-4): KAGVTQTPRYLIKTRGQQVTLSCSPISGHRSVSWYQQTPGQGLQFLFEYFSETQRNKGNFPGRFSGRQFSNSRSEMNVSTLELGDSALYLCASSPGGQEKLFFGSGTQLSVL.